What follows is one TCR beta chain and its context. The sample comes from a study of blood T cell repertoires in COVID-19. Data came from immunoSEQ multiplex PCR; TCRdb stores just in-frame clones and leaves some out. The sample has around 140,000 clones; roughly 78% are singletons. The V gene's germline CDR1 is MNHEY and CDR2 SMNVEV (reference sequence). This CDR3 has 15 residues. V lost 3 bases and J 1 base, leaving 12 bases between the germline ends. The sample comprised PBMCs or T cells enriched from blood (not recorded which). The chain employs TRBV27 and TRBJ2-5, with D possibly TRBD1 on 6 matching bases. The receptor comes from a woman between 45 and 60 years old who had recovered from COVID-19. In nucleotides, the CDR3 is TGTGCCAGCAGTTTTTCGGACAGCCCCCAAGAGACCCAGTACTTC. The encoded protein is CASSFSDSPQETQYF.